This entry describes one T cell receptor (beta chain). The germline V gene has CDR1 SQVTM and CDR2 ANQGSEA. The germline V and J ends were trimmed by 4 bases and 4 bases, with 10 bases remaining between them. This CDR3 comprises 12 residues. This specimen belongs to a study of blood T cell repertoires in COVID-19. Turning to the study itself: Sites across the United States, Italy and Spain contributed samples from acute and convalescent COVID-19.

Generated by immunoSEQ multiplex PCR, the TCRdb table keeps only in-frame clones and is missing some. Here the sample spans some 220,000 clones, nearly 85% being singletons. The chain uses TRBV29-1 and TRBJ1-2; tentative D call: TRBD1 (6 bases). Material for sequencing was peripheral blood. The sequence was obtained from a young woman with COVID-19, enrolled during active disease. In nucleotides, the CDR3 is TGCAGCGTTGTAGGGGGAGCCTATGGCTACACCTTC. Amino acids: CSVVGGAYGYTF.